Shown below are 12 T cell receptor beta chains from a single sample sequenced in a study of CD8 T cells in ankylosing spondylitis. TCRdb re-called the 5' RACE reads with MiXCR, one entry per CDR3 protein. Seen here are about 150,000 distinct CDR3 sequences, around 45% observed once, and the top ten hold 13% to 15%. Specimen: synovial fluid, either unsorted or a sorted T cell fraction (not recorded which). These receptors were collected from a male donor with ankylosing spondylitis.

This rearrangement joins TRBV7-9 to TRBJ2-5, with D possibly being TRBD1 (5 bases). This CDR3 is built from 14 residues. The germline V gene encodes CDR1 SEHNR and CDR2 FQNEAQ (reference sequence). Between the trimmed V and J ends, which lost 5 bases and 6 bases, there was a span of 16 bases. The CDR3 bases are TGTGCCAGCAGCGCGGCCCGTCAGGGAAAGACCCAGTACTTC. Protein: CASSAARQGKTQYF.

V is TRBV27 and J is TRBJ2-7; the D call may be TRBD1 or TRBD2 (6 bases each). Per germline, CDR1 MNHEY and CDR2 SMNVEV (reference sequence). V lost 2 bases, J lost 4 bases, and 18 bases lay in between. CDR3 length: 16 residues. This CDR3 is CASSLREDRPGYEQYF. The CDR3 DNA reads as TGTGCCAGCAGTTTAAGGGAGGACAGACCGGGATACGAGCAGTACTTC.

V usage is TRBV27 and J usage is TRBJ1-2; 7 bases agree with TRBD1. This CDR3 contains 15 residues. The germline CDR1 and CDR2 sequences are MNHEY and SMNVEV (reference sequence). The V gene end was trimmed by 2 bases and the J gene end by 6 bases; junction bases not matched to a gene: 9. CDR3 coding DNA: TGTGCCAGCAGTTTACTATCGGGACAGAGGGATGGCTACACCTTC. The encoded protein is CASSLLSGQRDGYTF.

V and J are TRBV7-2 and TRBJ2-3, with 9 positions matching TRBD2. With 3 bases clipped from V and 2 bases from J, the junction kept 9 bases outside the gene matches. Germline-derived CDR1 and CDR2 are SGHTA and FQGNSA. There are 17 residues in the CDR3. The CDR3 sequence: CASSFPSSGADTDTQYF. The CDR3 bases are TGTGCCAGCAGCTTCCCCTCTAGCGGGGCCGACACAGATACGCAGTATTTT.

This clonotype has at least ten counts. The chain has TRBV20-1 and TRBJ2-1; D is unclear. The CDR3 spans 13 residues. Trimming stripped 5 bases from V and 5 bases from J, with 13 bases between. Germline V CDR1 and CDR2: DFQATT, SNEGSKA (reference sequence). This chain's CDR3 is CSAPIPPHNEQFF. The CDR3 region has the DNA TGCAGTGCTCCGATTCCCCCCCACAATGAGCAGTTCTTC.

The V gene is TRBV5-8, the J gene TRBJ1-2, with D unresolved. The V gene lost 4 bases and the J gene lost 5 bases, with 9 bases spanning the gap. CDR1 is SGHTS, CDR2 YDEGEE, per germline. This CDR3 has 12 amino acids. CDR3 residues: CASSQRGYGYTF. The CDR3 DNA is TGTGCCAGCAGCCAGAGAGGATATGGCTACACCTTC.

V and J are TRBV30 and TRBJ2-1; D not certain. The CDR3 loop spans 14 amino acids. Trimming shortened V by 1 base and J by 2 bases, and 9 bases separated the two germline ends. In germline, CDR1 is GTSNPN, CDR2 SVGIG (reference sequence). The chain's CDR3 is CAWSGFTTYNEQFF. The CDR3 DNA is TGTGCCTGGAGTGGATTTACTACCTACAATGAGCAGTTCTTC. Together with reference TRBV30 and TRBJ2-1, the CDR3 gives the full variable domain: SQTIHQWPATLVQPVGSPLSLECTVEGTSNPNLYWYRQAAGRGLQLLFYSVGIGQISSEVPQNLSASRPQDRQFILSSKKLLLSDSGFYLCAWSGFTTYNEQFFGPGTRLTVL.

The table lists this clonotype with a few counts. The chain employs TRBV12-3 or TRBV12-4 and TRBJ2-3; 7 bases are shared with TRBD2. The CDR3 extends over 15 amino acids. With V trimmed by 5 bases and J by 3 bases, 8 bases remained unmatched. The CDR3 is CASSPPGLLTDTQYF. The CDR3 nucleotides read TGTGCCAGCAGTCCCCCGGGACTACTGACAGATACGCAGTATTTT.

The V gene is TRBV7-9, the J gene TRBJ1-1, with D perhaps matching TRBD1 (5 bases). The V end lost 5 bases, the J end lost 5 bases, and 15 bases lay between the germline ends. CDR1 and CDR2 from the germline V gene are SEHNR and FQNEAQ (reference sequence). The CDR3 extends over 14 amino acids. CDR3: CASSPTGGKTEAFF. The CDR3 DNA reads TGTGCCAGCAGCCCGACGGGGGGGAAGACTGAAGCTTTCTTT. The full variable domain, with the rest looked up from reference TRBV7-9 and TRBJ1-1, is DTGVSQNPRHKITKRGQNVTFRCDPISEHNRLYWYRQTLGQGPEFLTYFQNEAQLEKSRLLSDRFSAERPKGSFSTLEIQRTEQGDSAMYLCASSPTGGKTEAFFGQGTRLTVV.

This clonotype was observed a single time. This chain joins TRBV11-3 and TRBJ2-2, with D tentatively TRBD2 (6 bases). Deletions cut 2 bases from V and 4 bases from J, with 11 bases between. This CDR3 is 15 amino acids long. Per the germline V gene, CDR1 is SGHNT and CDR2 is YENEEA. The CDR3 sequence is CASSLTGSRTGELFF. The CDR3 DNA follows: TGTGCCAGCAGCTTAACCGGGAGTCGCACCGGGGAGCTGTTTTTT.

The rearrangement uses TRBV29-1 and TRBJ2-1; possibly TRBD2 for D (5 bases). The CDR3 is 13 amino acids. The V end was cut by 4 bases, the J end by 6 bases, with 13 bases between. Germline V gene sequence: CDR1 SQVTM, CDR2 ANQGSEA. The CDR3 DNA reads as TGCAGCGTTGGTGGTAGCGAGATCAATGAGCAGTTCTTC. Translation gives CSVGGSEINEQFF.

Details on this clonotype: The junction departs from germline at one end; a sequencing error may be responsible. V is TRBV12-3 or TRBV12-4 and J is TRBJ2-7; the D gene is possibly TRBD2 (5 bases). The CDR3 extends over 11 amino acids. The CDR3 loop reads CASSLDGVLDF. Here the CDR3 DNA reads TGTGCCAGCAGTTTAGACGGGGTTTTGGACTTC.